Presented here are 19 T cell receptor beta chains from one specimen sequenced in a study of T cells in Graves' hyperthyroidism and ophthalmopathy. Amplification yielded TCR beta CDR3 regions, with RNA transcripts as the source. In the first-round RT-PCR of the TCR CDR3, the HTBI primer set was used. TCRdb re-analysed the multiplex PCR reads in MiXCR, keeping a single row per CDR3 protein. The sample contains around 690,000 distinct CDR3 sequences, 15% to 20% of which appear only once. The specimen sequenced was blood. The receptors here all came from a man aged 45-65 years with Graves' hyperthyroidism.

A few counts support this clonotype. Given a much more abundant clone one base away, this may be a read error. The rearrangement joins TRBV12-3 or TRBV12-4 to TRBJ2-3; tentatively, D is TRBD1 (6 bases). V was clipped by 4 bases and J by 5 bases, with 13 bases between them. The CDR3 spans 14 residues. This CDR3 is CASSSYREGDTQYF. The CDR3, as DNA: TGTGCCAGCAGTTCCTACAGGGAAGGAGATACGCAGTATTTT.

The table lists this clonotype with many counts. The CDR3 protein is CSVERGGSYEQYF. CDR3 nucleotide sequence: TGCAGCGTTGAGCGGGGGGGATCCTACGAGCAGTACTTC. The rearrangement links TRBV29-1 to TRBJ2-7, with 9 bases identical to TRBD2. Trimming took 3 bases from V and 1 from J; bases not matched to a gene: 1. CDR3 length: 13 amino acids. From germline, CDR1 is SQVTM and CDR2 ANQGSEA.

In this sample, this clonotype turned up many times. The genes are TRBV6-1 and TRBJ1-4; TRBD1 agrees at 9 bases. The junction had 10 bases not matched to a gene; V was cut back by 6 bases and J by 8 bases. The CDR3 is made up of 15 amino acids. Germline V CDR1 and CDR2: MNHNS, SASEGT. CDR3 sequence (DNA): TGTGCCAGCAGACCCTATCGGACAGGGGAAGAAAAACTGTTTTTT. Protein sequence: CASRPYRTGEEKLFF.

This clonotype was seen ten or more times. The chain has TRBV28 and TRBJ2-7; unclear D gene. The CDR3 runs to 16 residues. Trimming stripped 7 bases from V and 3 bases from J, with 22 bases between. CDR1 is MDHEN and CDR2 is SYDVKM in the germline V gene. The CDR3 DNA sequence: TGTGCCAGCACTCCCGCGAGAGAAACCTTGGGCTACGAGCAGTACTTC. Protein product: CASTPARETLGYEQYF.

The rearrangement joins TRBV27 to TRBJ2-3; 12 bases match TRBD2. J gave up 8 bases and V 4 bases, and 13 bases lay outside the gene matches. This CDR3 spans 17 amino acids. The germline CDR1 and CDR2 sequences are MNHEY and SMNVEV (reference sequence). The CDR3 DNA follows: TGTGCCAGCAGTTACCTGACTAGCGGGAGTAGTGGGTCTACGCAGTATTTT. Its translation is CASSYLTSGSSGSTQYF.

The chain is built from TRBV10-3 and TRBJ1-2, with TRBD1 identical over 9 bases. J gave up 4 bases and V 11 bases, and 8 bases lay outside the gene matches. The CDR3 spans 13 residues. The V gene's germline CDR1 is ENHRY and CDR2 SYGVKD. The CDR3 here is CASTGGATYGYTF. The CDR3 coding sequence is TGTGCCTCGACAGGGGGGGCCACCTATGGCTACACCTTC.

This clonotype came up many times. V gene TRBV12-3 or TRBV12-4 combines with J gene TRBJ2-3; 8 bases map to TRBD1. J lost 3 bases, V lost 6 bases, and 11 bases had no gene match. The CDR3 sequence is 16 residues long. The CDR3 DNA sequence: TGTGCCAGCAGAATTTCGACAGGGGAGAGGACAGATACGCAGTATTTT. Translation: CASRISTGERTDTQYF.

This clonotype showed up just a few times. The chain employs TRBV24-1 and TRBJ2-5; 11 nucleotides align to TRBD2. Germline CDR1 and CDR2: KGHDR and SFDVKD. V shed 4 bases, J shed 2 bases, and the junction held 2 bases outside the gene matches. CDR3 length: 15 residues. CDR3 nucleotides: TGTGCCACCAGTGAGGGACTAGCGGAGCAAGAGACCCAGTACTTC. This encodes CATSEGLAEQETQYF.

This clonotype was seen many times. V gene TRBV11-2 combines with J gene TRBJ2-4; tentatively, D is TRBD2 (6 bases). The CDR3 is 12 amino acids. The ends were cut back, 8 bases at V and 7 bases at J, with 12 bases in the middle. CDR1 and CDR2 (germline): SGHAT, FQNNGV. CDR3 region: CASRAEGNIQYF. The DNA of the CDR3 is TGTGCCAGCCGGGCGGAGGGGAACATTCAGTACTTC.

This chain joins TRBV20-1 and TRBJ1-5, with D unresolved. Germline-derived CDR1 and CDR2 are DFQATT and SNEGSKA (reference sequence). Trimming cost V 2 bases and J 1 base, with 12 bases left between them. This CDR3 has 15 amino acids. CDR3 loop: CSARNRKWSNQPQHF. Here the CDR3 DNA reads TGCAGTGCTAGAAACAGAAAGTGGAGCAATCAGCCCCAGCATTTT.

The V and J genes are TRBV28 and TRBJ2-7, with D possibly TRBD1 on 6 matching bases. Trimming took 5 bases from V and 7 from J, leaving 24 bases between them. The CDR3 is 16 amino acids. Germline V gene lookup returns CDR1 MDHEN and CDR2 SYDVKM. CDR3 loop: CASSLRASTGKREQYF. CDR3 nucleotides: TGTGCCAGCAGTCTTAGGGCCTCTACAGGGAAGCGGGAGCAGTACTTC.

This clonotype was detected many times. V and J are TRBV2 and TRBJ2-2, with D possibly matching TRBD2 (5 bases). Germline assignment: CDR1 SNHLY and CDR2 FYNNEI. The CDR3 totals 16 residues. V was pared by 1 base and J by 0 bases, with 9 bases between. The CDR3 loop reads CASSEGRGANTGELFF. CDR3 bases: TGTGCCAGCAGTGAAGGTCGGGGAGCGAACACCGGGGAGCTGTTTTTT.

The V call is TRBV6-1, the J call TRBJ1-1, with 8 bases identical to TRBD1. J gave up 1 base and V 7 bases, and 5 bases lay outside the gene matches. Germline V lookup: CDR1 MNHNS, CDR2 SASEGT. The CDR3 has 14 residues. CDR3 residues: CASNLQGGNTEAFF. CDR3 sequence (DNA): TGTGCCAGCAACCTACAGGGGGGGAACACTGAAGCTTTCTTT.

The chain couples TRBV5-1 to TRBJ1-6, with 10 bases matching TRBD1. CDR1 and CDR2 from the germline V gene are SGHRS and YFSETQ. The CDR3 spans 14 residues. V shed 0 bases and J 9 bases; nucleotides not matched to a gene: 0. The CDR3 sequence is CASSLGDRGSPLHF. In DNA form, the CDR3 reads TGCGCCAGCAGCTTGGGGGACAGGGGTTCACCCCTCCACTTT. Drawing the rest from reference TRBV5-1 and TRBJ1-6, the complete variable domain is KAGVTQTPRYLIKTRGQQVTLSCSPISGHRSVSWYQQTPGQGLQFLFEYFSETQRNKGNFPGRFSGRQFSNSRSEMNVSTLELGDSALYLCASSLGDRGSPLHFGNGTRLTVT.

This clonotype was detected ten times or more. The CDR3 is CAISGLGPSGNTIYF. CDR3 in DNA: TGTGCCATCAGTGGACTGGGGCCCTCTGGAAACACCATATATTTT. This rearrangement joins TRBV10-3 to TRBJ1-3, with a tentative D call TRBD1 (5 bases). Germline CDR1 and CDR2: ENHRY and SYGVKD. This CDR3 has 15 residues. The V and J ends lost 4 bases and 0 bases respectively, with 10 bases between them.

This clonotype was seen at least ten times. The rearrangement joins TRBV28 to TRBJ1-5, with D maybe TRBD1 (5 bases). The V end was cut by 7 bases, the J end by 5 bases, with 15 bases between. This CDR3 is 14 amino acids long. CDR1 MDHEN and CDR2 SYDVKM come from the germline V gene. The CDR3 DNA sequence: TGTGCCAGCACTATGGGAGGGGTTCATCAGCCCCAGCATTTT. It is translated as CASTMGGVHQPQHF.

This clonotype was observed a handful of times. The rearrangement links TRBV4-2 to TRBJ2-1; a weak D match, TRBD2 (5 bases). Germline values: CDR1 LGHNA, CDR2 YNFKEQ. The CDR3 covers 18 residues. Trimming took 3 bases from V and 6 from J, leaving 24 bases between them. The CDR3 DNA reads TGTGCCAGCAGCCAGGCGTCCGGGGAGAGGGCCAGCAGCAATGAGCAGTTCTTC. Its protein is CASSQASGERASSNEQFF.

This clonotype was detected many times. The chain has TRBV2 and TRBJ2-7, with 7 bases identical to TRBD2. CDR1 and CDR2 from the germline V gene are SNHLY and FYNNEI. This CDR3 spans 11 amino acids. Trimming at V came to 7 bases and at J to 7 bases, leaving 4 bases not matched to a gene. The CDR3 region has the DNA TGTGCCAGCACGCAGGGAGGGGAGCAGTACTTC. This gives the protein CASTQGGEQYF.

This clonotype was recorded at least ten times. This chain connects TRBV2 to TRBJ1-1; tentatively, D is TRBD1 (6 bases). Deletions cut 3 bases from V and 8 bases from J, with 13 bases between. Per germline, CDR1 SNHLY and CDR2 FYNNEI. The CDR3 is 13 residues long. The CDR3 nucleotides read TGTGCCAGCAGTGACGGGGGGAGGGGGGAAGCTTTCTTT. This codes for CASSDGGRGEAFF.